This TCR beta chain comes out of a study of monozygotic twins with inflammatory bowel disease. Findings and caveats of the study: People with IBD had fewer clonotypes in common with others than healthy twins did, especially with disease activity. TCRbeta inverse Simpson diversity was decreased in IBD patients versus healthy co-twins.

The CDR3 is 16 residues long. CDR1 is MDHEN and CDR2 is SYDVKM in the germline V gene. A note on this clonotype: What it recognizes is unknown.

Researchers put TCRalpha and TCRbeta cDNA through two nested PCRs lasting roughly 16 and 10 cycles. TCRdb reanalyzed the 5' RACE reads, giving one entry per CDR3 protein sequence and no DNA. This repertoire includes 150,000 to 200,000 distinct CDR3 sequences. Sequencing used blood. The chain links TRBV28 to TRBJ2-5; TCRdb names TRBD2, which stays unverified in the absence of DNA. This sequence originates from a human donor with ulcerative colitis or Crohn's disease, or a healthy co-twin of an affected twin (not recorded which). This chain's CDR3 is CASSAGGGGGQETQYF.